This record concerns one TCR beta chain sequence. Its target antigen remains unknown. No base quality values were provided; no much bigger clone lies one nucleotide off. Including the terminal cysteine and phenylalanine, the CDR3 comprises 17 residues. The CDR3 DNA has 51 bases and is translated from base 1. V is cut by 0 bases and J by 3 bases, and the space between the germline ends is 17 bases. Reading the germline V gene gives CDR1 MGHRA and CDR2 YSYEKL. This entry is derived from a study of PD-1 blockade in mismatch repair-deficient tumors (dated by TCRdb to about 2017). With regard to the full study: Between late 2013 and September 2016, the trial enrolled around 89 consecutive patients with around twelve mismatch repair-deficient cancer types, every one of whom had been previously treated and was progressing. Tumor-associated T cell clones in the peripheral blood of patients responding to PD-1 blockade were tracked using deep sequencing of TCR CDR3 regions.

Read against the paper, the sample's time point label means: peripheral blood 12 weeks after first pembrolizumab dose. Mismatch repair deficiency was established in every enrolled patient by polymerase chain reaction or immunohistochemistry. TCR sequencing was performed for a few patients who responded to pembrolizumab therapy. In the phase II trial, pembrolizumab PD-1 blockade was tested prospectively in advanced mismatch repair-deficient cancers, no matter which tissue of origin the cancers came from. Serial peripheral blood T cell samples were collected before and at multiple times after starting PD-1 blockade. Blood sampling times were reported as weeks after the first pembrolizumab dose. Preparation of the library involved the immunoSEQ multiplex PCR assay. TCRdb took this table from immuneACCESS and kept in-frame rearrangements with V and J called. Such tables lack part of the clones; where checked against another copy, unresolved V genes explain under half of the gap, and the rest is unexplained. This sample holds some 84,000 clones; over 70% were observed only once. The ten largest clones capture approximately 2.7% of the sample.

Points the paper makes about the study in general: Tumor-resident clones, often undetectable in blood before treatment, expanded rapidly after pembrolizumab and then contracted, generally before radiologic responses.

This sample comprised peripheral blood, obtained 12 weeks after starting pembrolizumab. The sequence joins TRBV4-1 to TRBJ1-1; no confident D gene assignment can be made. This sequence was found in an adult with mismatch repair-deficient cancer. The DNA is TGCGCCAGCAGCCAAGATAGAGTCCTCGGCGAGGACACTGAAGCTTTCTTT. Its protein product is CASSQDRVLGEDTEAFF.